These 20 T cell receptor beta chains share one sample of origin, sequenced in a study of beta chain features in type 1 diabetes. Overall study results and limits: Type 1 diabetes patients had moderately but significantly shorter TCRB CDR3s in all four CD4+ subsets.

Antigens for these TCRs are unknown. What was sequenced were expressed TCRB transcripts, since all of the isolated RNA had been reverse transcribed. Using immunoSEQ multiplex PCR, the repertoire was profiled, and TCRdb retains in-frame clones only, with some absent. The sample shows 300,000 to 350,000 clones, roughly 12% of them seen only once. The sequenced sample was naive CD4+ T cells from blood. All receptors come from a woman under 30 with type 1 diabetes.

V usage is TRBV12-5 and J usage is TRBJ2-3, with a possible D match to TRBD1 (5 bases). V was pared by 0 bases and J by 4 bases, with 5 bases between. Germline CDR1 is LGHNT and CDR2 is FRNRAP. The CDR3 contains 13 residues. The CDR3 DNA sequence: TGTGCTAGTGGTTTGGTAGGGGCAGATACGCAGTATTTT. It encodes CASGLVGADTQYF. The entire variable domain, with the rest obtained from reference TRBV12-5 and TRBJ2-3, is as follows: DARVTQTPRHKVTEMGQEVTMRCQPILGHNTVFWYRQTMMQGLELLAYFRNRAPLDDSGMPKDRFSAEMPDATLATLKIQPSEPRDSAVYFCASGLVGADTQYFGPGTRLTVL.

In this sample, this clone turned up a few times. The same CDR3 also results from other DNA sequences found in this sample. V is TRBV9 and J is TRBJ2-2; D is ambiguous. CDR3 length equals 15 residues. V lost 0 bases and J lost 0, with 6 bases in between. CDR1 SGDLS and CDR2 YYNGEE come from the germline V gene. The CDR3 nucleotides are TGTGCCAGCAGCGTAGTGGCGGCGAACACCGGGGAGCTGTTTTTT. Its translation: CASSVVAANTGELFF.

This clone was detected only a few times. This chain uses TRBV11-2 with TRBJ2-7, with TRBD2 matching over 9 bases. The CDR3 has 14 residues. Trimming at V came to 5 bases and at J to 4 bases, leaving 6 bases not matched to a gene. Germline V gene lookup returns CDR1 SGHAT and CDR2 FQNNGV. The CDR3 here is CASSPRLAAYEQYF. The CDR3 bases are TGTGCCAGCAGCCCACGACTAGCGGCATACGAGCAGTACTTC. The complete variable domain, with remaining parts taken from reference TRBV11-2 and TRBJ2-7, reads EAGVAQSPRYKIIEKRQSVAFWCNPISGHATLYWYQQILGQGPKLLIQFQNNGVVDDSQLPKDRFSAERLKGVDSTLKIQPAKLEDSAVYLCASSPRLAAYEQYFGPGTRLTVT.

This clone occurred a few times. The gene calls are TRBV6-6 and TRBJ1-1; D is undetermined. Trimming shortened V by 2 bases and J by 13 bases, and 11 bases separated the two germline ends. This CDR3 is 11 amino acids long. From germline, CDR1 is MNHNY and CDR2 SVGAGI (reference sequence). The CDR3 reads CASSYGQAGFF. For the CDR3, the DNA is TGTGCCAGCAGTTACGGGCAGGCGGGTTTCTTT.

The chain couples TRBV16 to TRBJ1-2; 7 bases fit TRBD1. V lost 0 bases to trimming and J lost 3 bases; unmatched junction nucleotides: 7. This CDR3 spans 16 amino acids. From germline, CDR1 is KGHSY and CDR2 FQNENV. CDR3: CASSQSVLDRYYGYTF. The CDR3 nucleotides are TGTGCCAGCAGCCAATCCGTACTGGACAGGTACTATGGCTACACCTTC.

The chain links TRBV5-6 to TRBJ2-5; D call uncertain. V dropped 4 bases and J dropped 2 bases, with 18 bases sitting between them. This CDR3 comprises 16 residues. CDR1 is SGHDT, CDR2 YYEEEE, per germline. The CDR3 here is CASSVGPAGHQETQYF. The CDR3 nucleotides are TGTGCCAGCAGCGTGGGTCCGGCAGGCCATCAAGAGACCCAGTACTTC.

The chain employs TRBV2 and TRBJ2-3, with 13 nucleotides matching TRBD2. Losses at the gene ends were 10 bases for V and 5 bases for J; bases not matched to a gene: 18. The germline CDR1 and CDR2 sequences are SNHLY and FYNNEI. The CDR3 runs 18 residues. CDR3 nucleotide sequence: TGTGCCAACTCCGGGACTAGCGGGATTGGTCGGTTAGGAGATACGCAGTATTTT. The encoded protein is CANSGTSGIGRLGDTQYF.

This clone was found a few times. The chain combines TRBV2 with TRBJ2-1; D not resolved. Germline values: CDR1 SNHLY, CDR2 FYNNEI. The CDR3 runs 12 residues. The V gene lost 5 bases and the J gene lost 6 bases, with 8 bases spanning the gap. The CDR3 nucleotides read TGTGCCAGCAGTTTGTCACTCAATGAGCAGTTCTTC. This codes for CASSLSLNEQFF.

The CDR3 nucleotides are TGTGCCAGCAGGCGGGACAGCCACTACGAGCAGTACGTC. This codes for CASRRDSHYEQYV. This rearrangement joins TRBV7-9 to TRBJ2-7; TRBD1 might be the D (7 bases). CDR1 is SEHNR and CDR2 is FQNEAQ in the germline V gene (reference sequence). The CDR3 totals 13 residues. The ends were cut back, 6 bases at V and 3 bases at J, with 12 bases in the middle.

In its sample, this clone was seen a few times. The rearrangement links TRBV9 to TRBJ1-2, with D possibly matching TRBD1 (5 bases). With 0 bases removed from V and 2 bases from J, the gap between germline ends came to 8 bases. Germline V gene sequence: CDR1 SGDLS, CDR2 YYNGEE. The CDR3 extends over 14 amino acids. The CDR3 loop reads CASSVGGANYGYTF. For the CDR3, the DNA is TGTGCCAGCAGCGTAGGTGGGGCAAACTATGGCTACACCTTC.

This clone was counted only a few times. V usage is TRBV9 and J usage is TRBJ1-1; D remains unclear. The CDR3 is 13 residues long. The germline V gene has CDR1 SGDLS and CDR2 YYNGEE. Trimming stripped 2 bases from V and 0 bases from J, with 5 bases between. The CDR3 DNA follows: TGTGCCAGCAGCGTTAACTTGAACACTGAAGCTTTCTTT. Translated: CASSVNLNTEAFF.

This clone was observed a few times. The V call is TRBV28, the J call TRBJ2-1, with TRBD1 matching 9 bases. The V gene's germline CDR1 is MDHEN and CDR2 SYDVKM. The CDR3 loop spans 14 amino acids. V gave up 6 bases and J gave up 10 bases; unmatched junction bases: 10. CDR3: CASSLGDRVREQFF. CDR3 nucleotides: TGTGCCAGCAGCCTTGGGGACAGGGTACGAGAGCAGTTCTTC. Full variable domain (outside the CDR3, taken from reference TRBV28 and TRBJ2-1): DVKVTQSSRYLVKRTGEKVFLECVQDMDHENMFWYRQDPGLGLRLIYFSYDVKMKEKGDIPEGYSVSREKKERFSLILESASTNQTSMYLCASSLGDRVREQFFGPGTRLTVL.

Here the CDR3 reads CASSPTTLQFF. The CDR3 DNA is TGTGCCAGCAGCCCGACGACTCTGCAGTTCTTC. This chain joins TRBV7-2 and TRBJ2-1; D call uncertain. The CDR3 covers 11 residues. V was trimmed by 5 bases and J by 12 bases, leaving 11 bases between them. Germline lookup yields CDR1 SGHTA and CDR2 FQGNSA.

This clone was seen more than once but under ten times. DNA of the CDR3: TGTGCCAGCAGCTTAGTGACAGGGACGAATGAGCAGTTCTTC. As protein: CASSLVTGTNEQFF. This rearrangement joins TRBV11-2 to TRBJ2-1; TRBD1 matches 7 bases. CDR3 length: 14 amino acids. Trimming cost V 1 base and J 7 bases; bases outside gene matches: 4. Germline V gene data show CDR1 as SGHAT and CDR2 as FQNNGV.

The chain links TRBV7-2 to TRBJ1-1, with D maybe TRBD1 (6 bases). Germline CDR1 and CDR2: SGHTA and FQGNSA. V lost 6 bases, J lost 1 base, and 9 bases lay in between. This CDR3 spans 13 amino acids. The CDR3 sequence: CASRLTGNTEAFF. CDR3 nucleotide sequence: TGTGCCAGCAGGTTGACAGGGAACACTGAAGCTTTCTTT.

This sequence joins TRBV5-6 and TRBJ2-1, with 10 bases aligning to TRBD2. V gave up 0 bases and J gave up 4 bases; unmatched junction bases: 7. In germline, CDR1 is SGHDT, CDR2 YYEEEE. CDR3 length equals 17 residues. CDR3 nucleotides: TGTGCCAGCAGCTTGGCCGCTAGCGGGAGTTTTTACAATGAGCAGTTCTTC. This codes for CASSLAASGSFYNEQFF.

This clone showed up just a few times. Distinct nucleotide sequences in the sample also encode this CDR3. V and J are TRBV9 and TRBJ2-1, with D perhaps TRBD1 (6 bases). V gave up 3 bases and J gave up 6 bases, with 7 bases separating them. Germline CDR1 and CDR2: SGDLS and YYNGEE. This CDR3 spans 12 amino acids. CDR3 coding DNA: TGTGCCAGCAGCGCCAGGGGCAATGAGCAGTTCTTC. Amino acids: CASSARGNEQFF.

V and J are TRBV18 and TRBJ2-3; no clear D. Trimming stripped 0 bases from V and 0 bases from J, with 10 bases between. The CDR3 is made up of 16 amino acids. Germline CDR1 KGHSH, CDR2 LQKENI. The CDR3 sequence is CASSPPKELSTDTQYF. For the CDR3, the DNA is TGTGCCAGCTCACCACCGAAGGAGCTTAGCACAGATACGCAGTATTTT. Combining the CDR3 with reference TRBV18 and TRBJ2-3 gives the whole variable domain NAGVMQNPRHLVRRRGQEARLRCSPMKGHSHVYWYRQLPEEGLKFMVYLQKENIIDESGMPKERFSAEFPKEGPSILRIQQVVRGDSAAYFCASSPPKELSTDTQYFGPGTRLTVL.

The sample holds one count of this clone. The chain's CDR3 is CASRVVQGGNQPQHF. The CDR3 region has the DNA TGTGCCAGCAGGGTGGTACAGGGAGGGAATCAGCCCCAGCATTTT. The V call is TRBV5-8, the J call TRBJ1-5; D is perhaps TRBD1 (6 bases). V gave up 5 bases and J gave up 4 bases, with 16 bases separating them. The CDR3 has 15 amino acids. CDR1 is SGHTS and CDR2 is YDEGEE in the germline V gene.

This clone was seen a few times. The chain recombines TRBV18 with TRBJ2-5; D gene uncertain. The CDR3 sequence is 12 residues long. Per the germline V gene, CDR1 is KGHSH and CDR2 is LQKENI. Trimming left V 4 bases short and J 0 bases short, with 3 bases between. The CDR3 is CASSLNQETQYF. The CDR3 DNA follows: TGTGCCAGCTCACTCAACCAAGAGACCCAGTACTTC. Combining the CDR3 with reference TRBV18 and TRBJ2-5 gives the whole variable domain NAGVMQNPRHLVRRRGQEARLRCSPMKGHSHVYWYRQLPEEGLKFMVYLQKENIIDESGMPKERFSAEFPKEGPSILRIQQVVRGDSAAYFCASSLNQETQYFGPGTRLLVL.